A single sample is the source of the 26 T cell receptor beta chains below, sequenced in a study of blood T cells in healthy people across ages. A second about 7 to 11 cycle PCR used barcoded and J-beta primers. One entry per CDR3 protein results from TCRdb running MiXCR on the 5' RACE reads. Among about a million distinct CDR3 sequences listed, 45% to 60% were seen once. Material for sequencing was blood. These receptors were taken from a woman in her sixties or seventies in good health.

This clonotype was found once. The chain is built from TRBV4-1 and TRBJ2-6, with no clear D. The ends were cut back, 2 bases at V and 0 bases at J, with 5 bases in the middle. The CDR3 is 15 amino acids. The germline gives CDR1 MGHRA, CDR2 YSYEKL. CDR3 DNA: TGCGCCAGCAGCCAAACCCTCTCTGGGGCCAACGTCCTGACTTTC. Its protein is CASSQTLSGANVLTF.

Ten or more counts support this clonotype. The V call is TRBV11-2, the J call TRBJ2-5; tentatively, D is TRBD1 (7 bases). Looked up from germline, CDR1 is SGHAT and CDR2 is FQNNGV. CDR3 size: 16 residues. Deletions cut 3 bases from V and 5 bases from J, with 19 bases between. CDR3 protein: CASSLTGLGSGETQYF. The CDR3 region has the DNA TGTGCCAGCAGCTTGACAGGGCTCGGGAGCGGTGAGACCCAGTACTTC.

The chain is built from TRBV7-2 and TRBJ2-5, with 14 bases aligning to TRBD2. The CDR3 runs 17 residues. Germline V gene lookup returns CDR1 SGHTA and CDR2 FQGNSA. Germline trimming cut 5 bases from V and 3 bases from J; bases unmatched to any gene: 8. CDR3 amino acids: CASSPSRLAGGKETQYF. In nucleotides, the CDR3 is TGTGCCAGCAGCCCTTCACGACTAGCGGGAGGGAAAGAGACCCAGTACTTC.

Here the CDR3 reads CASSYSWDFSSSYEQYF. DNA of the CDR3: TGTGCCAGCAGTTACTCCTGGGACTTCTCAAGCTCCTACGAGCAGTACTTC. The chain is built from TRBV6-5 and TRBJ2-7; weak D call: TRBD2 (6 bases). V lost 0 bases to trimming and J lost 0 bases, with 15 bases between them. The CDR3 length is 17 residues. CDR1 and CDR2 from the germline V gene are MNHEY and SVGAGI.

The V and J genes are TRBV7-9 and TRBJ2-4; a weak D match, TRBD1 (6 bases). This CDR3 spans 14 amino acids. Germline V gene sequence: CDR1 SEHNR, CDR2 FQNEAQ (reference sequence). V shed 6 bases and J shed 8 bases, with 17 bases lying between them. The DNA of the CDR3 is TGTGCCAGCAGTTCGGGACATACTTTGGACATTCAGTACTTC. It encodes CASSSGHTLDIQYF.

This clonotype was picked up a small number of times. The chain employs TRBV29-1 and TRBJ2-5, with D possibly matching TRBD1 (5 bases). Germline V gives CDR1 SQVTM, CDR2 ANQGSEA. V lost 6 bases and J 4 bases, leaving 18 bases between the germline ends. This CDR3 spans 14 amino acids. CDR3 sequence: CSVEISSRGETQYF. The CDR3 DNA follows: TGCAGCGTCGAGATAAGTAGTAGGGGAGAGACCCAGTACTTC.

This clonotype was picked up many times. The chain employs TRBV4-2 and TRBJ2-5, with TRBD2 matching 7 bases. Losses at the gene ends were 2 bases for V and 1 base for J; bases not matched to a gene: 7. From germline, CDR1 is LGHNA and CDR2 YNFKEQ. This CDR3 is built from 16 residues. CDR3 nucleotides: TGTGCCAGCAGCCAAATCGTCGCTAGCGGCCAAGAGACCCAGTACTTC. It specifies CASSQIVASGQETQYF.

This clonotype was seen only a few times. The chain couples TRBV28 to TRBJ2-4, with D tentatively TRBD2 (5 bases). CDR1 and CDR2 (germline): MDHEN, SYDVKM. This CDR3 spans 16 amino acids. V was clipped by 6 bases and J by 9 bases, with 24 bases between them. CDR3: CASSPGTRSLGSIQYF. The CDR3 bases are TGTGCCAGCAGCCCCGGTACTAGATCCCTGGGTAGCATTCAGTACTTC.

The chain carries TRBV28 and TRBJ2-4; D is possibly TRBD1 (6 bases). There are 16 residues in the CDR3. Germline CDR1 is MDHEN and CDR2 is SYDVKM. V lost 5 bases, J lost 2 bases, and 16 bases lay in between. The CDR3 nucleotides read TGTGCCAGCAGTCGACAGGTGGTCGACACCAAAAACATTCAGTACTTC. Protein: CASSRQVVDTKNIQYF.

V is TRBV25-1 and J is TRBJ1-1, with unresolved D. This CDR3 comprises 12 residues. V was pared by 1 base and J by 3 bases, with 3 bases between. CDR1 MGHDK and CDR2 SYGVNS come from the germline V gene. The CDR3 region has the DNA TGTGCCAGCAGTGAATGGCACACTGAAGCTTTCTTT. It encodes CASSEWHTEAFF.

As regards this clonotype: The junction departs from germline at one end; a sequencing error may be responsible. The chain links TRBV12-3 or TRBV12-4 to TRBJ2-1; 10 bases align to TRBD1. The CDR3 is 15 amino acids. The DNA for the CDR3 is TGTGCCGGCAGCTCCCGGGACAGGGGAGTGGGTGAGCAGTTCTTC. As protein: CAGSSRDRGVGEQFF.

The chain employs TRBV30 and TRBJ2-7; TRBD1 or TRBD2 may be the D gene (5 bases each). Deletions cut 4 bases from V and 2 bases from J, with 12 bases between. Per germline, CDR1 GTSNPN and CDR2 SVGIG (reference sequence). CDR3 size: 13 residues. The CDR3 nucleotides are TGTGCCTGGAACCTGGGACGAGCCTACGAGCAGTACTTC. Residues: CAWNLGRAYEQYF.

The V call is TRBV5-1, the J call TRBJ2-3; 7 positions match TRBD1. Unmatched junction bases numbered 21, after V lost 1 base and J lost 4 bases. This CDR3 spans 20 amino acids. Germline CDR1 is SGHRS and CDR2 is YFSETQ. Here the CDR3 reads CASSLIRGGTGVKGADTQYF. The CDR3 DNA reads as TGCGCCAGCAGCTTGATCCGAGGGGGAACAGGGGTAAAGGGTGCAGATACGCAGTATTTT.

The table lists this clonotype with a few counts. CDR3 amino acids: CASSLIGQGIIEQYF. The CDR3 DNA reads as TGTGCCAGCAGTCTCATAGGACAGGGGATTATTGAGCAGTACTTC. This chain joins TRBV27 and TRBJ2-7, with 9 bases matching TRBD1. Germline V lookup: CDR1 MNHEY, CDR2 SMNVEV (reference sequence). Losses at the gene ends were 5 bases for V and 7 bases for J; bases not matched to a gene: 12. The CDR3 is made up of 15 amino acids.

CDR3 in DNA: TGTGCCAGCAGTCCTAACGGGAGGGCCTTCTCCTACGAGCAGTACTTC. Its translation is CASSPNGRAFSYEQYF. The gene calls are TRBV28 and TRBJ2-7, with 8 positions matching TRBD2. The CDR3 spans 16 residues. Trimming cost V 5 bases and J 0 bases; bases outside gene matches: 9. Germline loops: CDR1 MDHEN, CDR2 SYDVKM.

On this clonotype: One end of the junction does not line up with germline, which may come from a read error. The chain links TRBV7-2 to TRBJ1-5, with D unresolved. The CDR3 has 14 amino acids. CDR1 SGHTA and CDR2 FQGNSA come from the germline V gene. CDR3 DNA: TGTGCCAGCAGCTCTGATCCTAGCGATCAGCCCCAGCATTTT. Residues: CASSSDPSDQPQHF.

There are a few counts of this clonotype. In DNA, the CDR3 is TGTGCCAGCAGTTATGGCAGGGGATACAATGAGCAGTTCTTC. Its translation is CASSYGRGYNEQFF. This chain joins TRBV6-5 and TRBJ2-1, with D perhaps matching TRBD1 (6 bases). This CDR3 has 14 residues. Trimming stripped 3 bases from V and 4 bases from J, with 10 bases between. Looked up from germline, CDR1 is MNHEY and CDR2 is SVGAGI.

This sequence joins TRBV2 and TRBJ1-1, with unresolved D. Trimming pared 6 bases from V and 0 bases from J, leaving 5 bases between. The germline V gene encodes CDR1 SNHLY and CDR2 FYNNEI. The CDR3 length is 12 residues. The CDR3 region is CASREMNTEAFF. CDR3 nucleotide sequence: TGTGCCAGCAGGGAGATGAACACTGAAGCTTTCTTT. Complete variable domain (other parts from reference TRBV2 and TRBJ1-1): EPEVTQTPSHQVTQMGQEVILRCVPISNHLYFYWYRQILGQKVEFLVSFYNNEISEKSEIFDDQFSVERPDGSNFTLKIRSTKLEDSAMYFCASREMNTEAFFGQGTRLTVV.

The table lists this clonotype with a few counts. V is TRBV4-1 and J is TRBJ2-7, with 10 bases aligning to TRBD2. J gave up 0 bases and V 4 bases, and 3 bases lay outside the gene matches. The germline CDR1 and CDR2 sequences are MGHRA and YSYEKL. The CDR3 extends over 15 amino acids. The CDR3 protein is CASSLSGGGSYEQYF. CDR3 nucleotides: TGCGCCAGCAGCCTGAGCGGGGGGGGCTCCTACGAGCAGTACTTC.

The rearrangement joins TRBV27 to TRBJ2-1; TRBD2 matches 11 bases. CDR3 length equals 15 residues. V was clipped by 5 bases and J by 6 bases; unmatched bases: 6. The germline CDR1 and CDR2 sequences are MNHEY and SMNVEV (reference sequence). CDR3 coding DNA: TGTGCCAGCAGTACCGGGACTAGCGGTCTCAATGAGCAGTTCTTC. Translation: CASSTGTSGLNEQFF.

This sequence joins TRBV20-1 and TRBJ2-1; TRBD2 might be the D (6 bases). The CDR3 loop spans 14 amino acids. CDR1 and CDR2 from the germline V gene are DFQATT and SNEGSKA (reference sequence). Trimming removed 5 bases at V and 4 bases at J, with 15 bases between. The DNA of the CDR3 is TGCAGTGCTTTGAGATTAGCGGCATACAATGAGCAGTTCTTC. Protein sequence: CSALRLAAYNEQFF.

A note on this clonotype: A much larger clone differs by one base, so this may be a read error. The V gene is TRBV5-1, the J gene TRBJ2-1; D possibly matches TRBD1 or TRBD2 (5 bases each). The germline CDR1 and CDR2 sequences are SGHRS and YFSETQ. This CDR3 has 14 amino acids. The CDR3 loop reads CASSRGPPYNAQFF. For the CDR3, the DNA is TGCGCCAGCAGTCGGGGACCACCCTACAATGCGCAGTTCTTC.

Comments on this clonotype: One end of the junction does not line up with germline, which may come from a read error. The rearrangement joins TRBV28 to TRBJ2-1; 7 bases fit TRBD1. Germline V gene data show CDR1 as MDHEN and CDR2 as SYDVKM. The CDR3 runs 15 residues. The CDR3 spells CASSFVQGYNNEQVF. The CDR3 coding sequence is TGTGCCAGCAGTTTTGTACAGGGGTACAACAATGAGCAGGTCTTC.

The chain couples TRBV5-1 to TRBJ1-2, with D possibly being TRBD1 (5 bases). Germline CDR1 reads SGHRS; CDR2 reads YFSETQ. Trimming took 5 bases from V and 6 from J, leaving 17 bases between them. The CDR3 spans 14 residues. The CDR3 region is CASRQGQGENGYTF. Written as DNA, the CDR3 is TGCGCCAGCAGGCAGGGTCAGGGAGAGAATGGCTACACCTTC.

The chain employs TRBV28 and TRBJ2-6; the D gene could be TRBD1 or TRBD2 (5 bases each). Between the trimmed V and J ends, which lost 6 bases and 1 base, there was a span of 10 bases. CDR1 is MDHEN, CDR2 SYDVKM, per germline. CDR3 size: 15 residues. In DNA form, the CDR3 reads TGTGCCAGCAGGCAGGGACCGTCTGGGGCCAACGTCCTGACTTTC. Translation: CASRQGPSGANVLTF.

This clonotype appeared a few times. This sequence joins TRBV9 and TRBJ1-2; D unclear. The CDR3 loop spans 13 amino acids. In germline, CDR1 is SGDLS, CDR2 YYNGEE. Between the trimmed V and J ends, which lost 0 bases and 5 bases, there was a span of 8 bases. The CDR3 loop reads CASSVVEDYGYTF. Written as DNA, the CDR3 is TGTGCCAGCAGCGTAGTTGAAGATTATGGCTACACCTTC.